Shown below are 6 T cell receptor beta chains from a single sample sequenced in a study of T-cell memory formation after mild COVID-19. TCRdb itself ran the 5' RACE reads through MiXCR, one entry per CDR3 protein. The data show approximately 450,000 distinct CDR3 sequences, 15% to 20% seen once. Material: PBMCs or a T cell subset sorted from them (not recorded which). These receptors all come from an adult woman who had mild COVID-19 (a few samples of this study predate the infection). Cell type and time point are not known.

This clonotype was seen ten or more times. The V gene is TRBV5-1, the J gene TRBJ1-5, with D possibly matching TRBD1 (6 bases). V dropped 4 bases and J dropped 3 bases, with 11 bases sitting between them. This CDR3 has 14 amino acids. Germline V gene sequence: CDR1 SGHRS, CDR2 YFSETQ. The CDR3 sequence is CASSTGQNNQPQHF. In DNA form, the CDR3 reads TGCGCCAGCAGCACAGGACAGAACAATCAGCCCCAGCATTTT.

V gene TRBV18 combines with J gene TRBJ2-6; 10 positions match TRBD2. V trimming: 3 bases; J trimming: 10 bases; junction bases outside the gene matches: 6. The CDR3 has 15 amino acids. Germline V gene sequence: CDR1 KGHSH, CDR2 LQKENI. CDR3 nucleotide sequence: TGTGCCAGCTCACCGGGGACTAGCGTCCAGAACGTCCTGACTTTC. Encoded protein: CASSPGTSVQNVLTF.

The chain recombines TRBV12-3 or TRBV12-4 with TRBJ1-2; TRBD1 aligns across 7 bases. CDR3 length equals 16 residues. The junction had 7 bases not matched to a gene; V was cut back by 0 bases and J by 3 bases. The CDR3 DNA follows: TGTGCCAGCAGTTTAGCCGCCTACAGGGGCTACTATGGCTACACCTTC. Translated, it gives CASSLAAYRGYYGYTF.

This clonotype came up a few times. This chain links TRBV7-9 with TRBJ1-2; weak D call: TRBD1 (6 bases). Germline V CDR1 and CDR2: SEHNR, FQNEAQ (reference sequence). V was pared by 5 bases and J by 8 bases, with 12 bases between. This CDR3 is built from 12 residues. CDR3 loop: CASSAPRGGYTF. DNA for the CDR3: TGTGCCAGCAGCGCCCCCAGGGGCGGCTACACCTTC.

This clonotype was seen a handful of times. The rearrangement links TRBV7-2 to TRBJ2-1; 7 nucleotides agree with TRBD2. Looked up from germline, CDR1 is SGHTA and CDR2 is FQGNSA. The CDR3 length is 14 residues. V was pared by 2 bases and J by 5 bases, with 3 bases of the junction left unmatched. This chain's CDR3 is CASSLRGRDNEQFF. The CDR3 DNA reads as TGTGCCAGCAGCTTACGGGGGAGGGACAATGAGCAGTTCTTC.

The sample holds many counts of this clonotype. This sequence joins TRBV15 and TRBJ2-4; 9 nucleotides agree with TRBD2. CDR3 length: 17 amino acids. CDR1 and CDR2 from the germline V gene are LNHNV and YYDKDF (reference sequence). V lost 1 base and J lost 3; bases outside the gene matches: 7. CDR3 nucleotides: TGTGCCACCAGCAGAGTTGGGCTAGCGGGGATCAAAAACATTCAGTACTTC. This encodes CATSRVGLAGIKNIQYF.